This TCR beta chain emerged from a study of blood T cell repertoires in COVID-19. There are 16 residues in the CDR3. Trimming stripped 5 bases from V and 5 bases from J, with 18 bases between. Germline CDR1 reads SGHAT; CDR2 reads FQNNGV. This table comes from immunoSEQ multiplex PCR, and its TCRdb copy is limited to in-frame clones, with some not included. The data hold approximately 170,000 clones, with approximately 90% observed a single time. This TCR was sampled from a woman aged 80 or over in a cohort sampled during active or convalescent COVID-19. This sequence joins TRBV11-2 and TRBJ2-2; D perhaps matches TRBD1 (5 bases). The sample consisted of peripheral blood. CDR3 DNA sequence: TGTGCCAGCAGCCTTAGGGGCCCTGGGAAAACCGGGGAGCTGTTTTTT. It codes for CASSLRGPGKTGELFF.